Presented here are 27 T cell receptor beta chains from one specimen sequenced in a study of cytomegalovirus exposure and HLA in healthy donors. Use of 60 Vbeta and 13 Jbeta primers characterized the PCR. Clones were sequenced by immunoSEQ multiplex PCR, and TCRdb holds only the in-frame ones, with some missing. The repertoire includes over 100,000 clones, 75% to 80% of them detected once, and less than 4% sits in the top ten. The sample consisted of PBMCs. These receptors originate from a woman aged 30 to 39 in good health and CMV-seropositive.

This chain joins TRBV4-1 and TRBJ2-1; 8 nucleotides align to TRBD2. The CDR3 runs 20 residues. Trimming cost V 0 bases and J 0 bases; bases outside gene matches: 13. The V gene's germline CDR1 is MGHRA and CDR2 YSYEKL. CDR3 loop: CASSQDVRLAHPSSYNEQFF. In DNA form, the CDR3 reads TGCGCCAGCAGCCAAGACGTCAGACTAGCGCACCCCAGCTCCTACAATGAGCAGTTCTTC.

The chain is built from TRBV29-1 and TRBJ2-3, with 8 bases fitting TRBD1. The CDR3 runs to 12 residues. The junction had 5 bases not matched to a gene; V was cut back by 8 bases and J by 4 bases. Germline V gene sequence: CDR1 SQVTM, CDR2 ANQGSEA. CDR3 region: CSIRTGPDTQYF. The DNA for the CDR3 is TGCAGCATTAGGACAGGGCCAGATACGCAGTATTTT.

This rearrangement joins TRBV7-3 to TRBJ2-2; the match to TRBD2 covers 7 bases. CDR1 SGHTA and CDR2 FQGTGA come from the germline V gene. V shed 2 bases, J shed 4 bases, and the junction held 13 bases outside the gene matches. CDR3 size: 18 residues. As DNA, the CDR3 is TGTGCCAGCAGCTTAGCGGGCGGGGGAATAGGGCCCACCGGGGAGCTGTTTTTT. Its protein is CASSLAGGGIGPTGELFF.

The chain combines TRBV30 with TRBJ1-2, with D perhaps matching TRBD1 (5 bases). This CDR3 is built from 14 residues. Between the trimmed V and J ends, which lost 0 bases and 7 bases, there was a span of 15 bases. Germline assignment: CDR1 GTSNPN and CDR2 SVGIG (reference sequence). The CDR3 DNA is TGTGCCTGGAGTGTATCTGTTGGACACTCTGGCTACACCTTC. Protein product: CAWSVSVGHSGYTF.

This sequence joins TRBV5-4 and TRBJ1-6, with 7 bases aligning to TRBD1. The CDR3 contains 14 residues. J gave up 9 bases and V 0 bases, and 3 bases lay outside the gene matches. Germline V CDR1 and CDR2: SGHNT, YYREEE (reference sequence). DNA of the CDR3: TGTGCCAGCAGCTTGGACAGGGGCGCTTCACCCCTCCACTTT. It yields the protein CASSLDRGASPLHF.

This chain links TRBV10-3 with TRBJ1-3; D may be TRBD1 (5 bases). V was trimmed by 4 bases and J by 2 bases, leaving 15 bases between them. Germline V lookup: CDR1 ENHRY, CDR2 SYGVKD. The CDR3 has 16 amino acids. In DNA form, the CDR3 reads TGTGCCATCAGTGCGACAGCCCGTGCTACTGGAAACACCATATATTTT. Its translation: CAISATARATGNTIYF.

V gene TRBV28 combines with J gene TRBJ1-6, with D possibly TRBD1 on 6 matching bases. Between the trimmed V and J ends, which lost 1 base and 2 bases, there was a span of 12 bases. This CDR3 region has 17 residues. Germline V gene lookup returns CDR1 MDHEN and CDR2 SYDVKM. The CDR3 bases are TGTGCCAGCAGTTTATATCTCAGGGGAGCCTATAATTCACCCCTCCACTTT. The encoded protein is CASSLYLRGAYNSPLHF.

The V call is TRBV28, the J call TRBJ1-3; D is uncertain. Germline CDR1 reads MDHEN; CDR2 reads SYDVKM. This CDR3 comprises 17 residues. The V end lost 2 bases, the J end lost 1 base, and 15 bases lay between the germline ends. Here the CDR3 DNA reads TGTGCCAGCAGTTTAGCGGGAGCGATCACATCTGGAAACACCATATATTTT. Translated: CASSLAGAITSGNTIYF.

This clone was detected once. The chain uses TRBV7-8 and TRBJ2-2; no firm D call. CDR3 size: 12 residues. V lost 5 bases, J lost 7 bases, and 8 bases lay in between. Germline loops: CDR1 SGHVS, CDR2 FQNEAQ. CDR3 protein: CASSPPDGELFF. The CDR3 nucleotides read TGTGCCAGCAGCCCGCCAGACGGGGAGCTGTTTTTT.

The DNA for the CDR3 is TGTGCCAGCAGTGAAGGGGGACAGGTCCCTAACGAAGCTTTCTTT. This encodes CASSEGGQVPNEAFF. This sequence joins TRBV2 and TRBJ1-1; the match to TRBD1 covers 8 bases. The germline CDR1 and CDR2 sequences are SNHLY and FYNNEI. The V and J ends lost 1 base and 8 bases, in that order; junction bases with no gene match: 9. CDR3 length: 15 amino acids.

The V call is TRBV6-1, the J call TRBJ1-1; TRBD1 might be the D (5 bases). In germline, CDR1 is MNHNS, CDR2 SASEGT. Trimming removed 0 bases at V and 6 bases at J, with 11 bases between. CDR3 size: 14 residues. The CDR3: CASSEAGGVAEAFF. The CDR3 DNA sequence: TGTGCCAGCAGTGAAGCCGGAGGGGTCGCTGAAGCTTTCTTT.

In this sample, this clone turned up many times. This chain connects TRBV28 to TRBJ1-1; weak D call: TRBD1 (5 bases). The germline V gene encodes CDR1 MDHEN and CDR2 SYDVKM. The CDR3 has 14 amino acids. The V and J ends lost 7 bases and 4 bases respectively, with 16 bases between them. The CDR3 DNA reads as TGTGCCAGCACCCGCGGGGGGTCGGCCACTGAAGCTTTCTTT. Protein: CASTRGGSATEAFF.

With respect to this clone: Germline is not matched at one junction end, which may reflect a read error. The CDR3, as DNA: TGTTCCAGCAGCTGGACTAGCGGGGGGGTTGTGGATGAGCAGTTCTTC. Residues: CSSSWTSGGVVDEQFF. The rearrangement links TRBV7-9 to TRBJ2-1; TRBD2 matches 15 bases. Germline V lookup: CDR1 SEHNR, CDR2 FQNEAQ (reference sequence). This CDR3 contains 16 residues.

The chain employs TRBV7-3 and TRBJ1-1; the match to TRBD1 covers 7 bases. The J segment lost 2 bases and the V segment lost 1 base, leaving 4 bases of the junction unmatched. The CDR3 runs to 15 residues. The germline gives CDR1 SGHTA, CDR2 FQGTGA. The CDR3 DNA reads as TGTGCCAGCAGCTTAATAGGGGGCGGTAACACTGAAGCTTTCTTT. This codes for CASSLIGGGNTEAFF.

For this clone: At one end, the junction sequence differs from germline, possibly due to a read error. The chain is built from TRBV7-9 and TRBJ1-1, with a tentative D call TRBD1 (5 bases). The CDR3 runs to 12 residues. Germline CDR1 and CDR2: SEHNR and FQNEAQ (reference sequence). The CDR3 sequence is CSSLRAGGEAFF. The CDR3 DNA is TGTTCCAGCCTTCGGGCGGGGGGTGAAGCTTTCTTT. Drawing the rest from reference TRBV7-9 and TRBJ1-1, the complete variable domain is DTGVSQNPRHKITKRGQNVTFRCDPISEHNRLYWYRQTLGQGPEFLTYFQNEAQLEKSRLLSDRFSAERPKGSFSTLEIQRTEQGDSAMYLCSSLRAGGEAFFGQGTRLTVV.

The chain links TRBV18 to TRBJ1-5; D is possibly TRBD1 (6 bases). CDR3 length: 13 residues. Germline V lookup: CDR1 KGHSH, CDR2 LQKENI. V was shortened by 2 bases and J by 6 bases, with 8 bases between the two germline ends. The CDR3 DNA is TGTGCCAGCTCACCAGACAGGAGTCAGCCCCAGCATTTT. It encodes CASSPDRSQPQHF. Full variable domain (remainder filled in from reference TRBV18 and TRBJ1-5): NAGVMQNPRHLVRRRGQEARLRCSPMKGHSHVYWYRQLPEEGLKFMVYLQKENIIDESGMPKERFSAEFPKEGPSILRIQQVVRGDSAAYFCASSPDRSQPQHFGDGTRLSIL.

The chain carries TRBV7-9 and TRBJ2-7; TRBD1 matches at 9 bases. Germline lookup yields CDR1 SEHNR and CDR2 FQNEAQ (reference sequence). There are 15 residues in the CDR3. Trimming took 5 bases from V and 3 from J; bases not matched to a gene: 8. DNA for the CDR3: TGTGCCAGCAGCCCTTTGGGACAGGGCCTCTACGAGCAGTACTTC. Its protein product is CASSPLGQGLYEQYF.

The chain employs TRBV29-1 and TRBJ1-1, with 8 bases identical to TRBD1. CDR3 length: 15 amino acids. Germline CDR1 is SQVTM and CDR2 is ANQGSEA. After removal of 4 bases from V and 2 bases from J, the junction contained 9 bases not matched to a gene. In DNA form, the CDR3 reads TGCAGCGTTGCCTCAGGGGGCTTAAGAAACACTGAAGCTTTCTTT. This translates into CSVASGGLRNTEAFF.

This chain joins TRBV20-1 and TRBJ2-1; 8 bases are shared with TRBD2. The CDR3 has 11 residues. Germline CDR1 and CDR2: DFQATT and SNEGSKA (reference sequence). CDR3 DNA: TGCATCTGGACTAGCAACAATGAGCAGTTCTTC. Amino acid sequence: CIWTSNNEQFF.

V is TRBV7-2 and J is TRBJ2-3; 9 bases map to TRBD2. The CDR3 is 17 amino acids. V dropped 0 bases and J dropped 2; count of bases not matched to a gene: 6. From germline, CDR1 is SGHTA and CDR2 FQGNSA. The CDR3 region is CASSLAGGRGTTDTQYF. CDR3 DNA: TGTGCCAGCAGCTTAGCAGGCGGGAGGGGTACCACAGATACGCAGTATTTT.

The chain couples TRBV12-5 to TRBJ2-7; D remains ambiguous. In germline, CDR1 is LGHNT, CDR2 FRNRAP. V lost 7 bases, J lost 1 base, and 11 bases lay in between. There are 13 residues in the CDR3. As DNA, the CDR3 is TGTGCTAGTGCCTCCGATCTATCCTACGAGCAGTACTTC. It specifies CASASDLSYEQYF.

Notes on this clone: Because the CDR3's place on the DNA is in doubt, the DNA is left out and the CDR3 is given as listed by TCRdb. The chain joins TRBV21-1 to TRBJ1-4. TRBV21-1 is listed as a pseudogene. The CDR3 totals 13 residues, both ends included. CDR3 protein: CAAFGSGNEKLFF.

The chain employs TRBV27 and TRBJ1-1; TRBD1 agrees at 7 bases. The germline CDR1 and CDR2 sequences are MNHEY and SMNVEV (reference sequence). The V and J ends lost 5 bases and 1 base, in that order; junction bases with no gene match: 7. The CDR3 runs 15 residues. CDR3 in DNA: TGTGCCAGCAGTCCCCGGACAGGTTGGAACACTGAAGCTTTCTTT. It specifies CASSPRTGWNTEAFF.

V and J are TRBV10-3 and TRBJ2-5; 10 bases are a match to TRBD1. Germline V CDR1 and CDR2: ENHRY, SYGVKD. CDR3 size: 16 residues. The junction had 9 bases not matched to a gene; V was cut back by 3 bases and J by 5 bases. The CDR3: CAISDMTGGDGETQYF. CDR3 DNA sequence: TGTGCCATCAGTGATATGACAGGGGGCGATGGGGAGACCCAGTACTTC.

The J gene is TRBJ2-1, the V gene TRBV10-3; the match to TRBD2 covers 7 bases. Trimming took 6 bases from V and 0 from J; bases not matched to a gene: 17. Germline CDR1 and CDR2: ENHRY and SYGVKD. This CDR3 is 19 amino acids long. The CDR3 protein is CAISLRDGTGGGSYNEQFF. Written as DNA, the CDR3 is TGTGCCATCAGCCTAAGGGACGGGACGGGCGGGGGCTCCTACAATGAGCAGTTCTTC.

This sequence joins TRBV4-3 and TRBJ1-5, with D possibly TRBD1 on 5 matching bases. The CDR3 is 15 amino acids. Trimming stripped 0 bases from V and 6 bases from J, with 12 bases between. Per the germline V gene, CDR1 is LGHNA and CDR2 is YSLEER. CDR3 sequence reads: CASSQEGAGGQPQHF. DNA for the CDR3: TGCGCCAGCAGCCAAGAAGGGGCAGGTGGTCAGCCCCAGCATTTT.

The chain links TRBV9 to TRBJ1-3, with D perhaps matching TRBD1 (5 bases). Germline CDR1 is SGDLS and CDR2 is YYNGEE. Trimming removed 5 bases at V and 5 bases at J, with 11 bases between. The CDR3 loop spans 13 amino acids. In nucleotides, the CDR3 is TGTGCCAGCAGTCGGGAGGGGAGAAACACCATATATTTT. It translates to CASSREGRNTIYF. The variable domain in full, with the rest retrieved from reference TRBV9 and TRBJ1-3, is DSGVTQTPKHLITATGQRVTLRCSPRSGDLSVYWYQQSLDQGLQFLIQYYNGEERAKGNILERFSAQQFPDLHSELNLSSLELGDSALYFCASSREGRNTIYFGEGSWLTVV.